Each of the 24 T cell receptor beta chains below was sequenced from the same sample in a study of identical twins. In TCRdb, the 5' RACE reads were re-called with MiXCR into one record per CDR3 protein. The sample carries about 450,000 distinct CDR3 sequences, approximately 17% recorded once. Specimen: naive T cells sorted from blood. The receptors were sampled from a man over 45 in good health.

This clonotype was seen a few times. The chain couples TRBV14 to TRBJ2-1; 11 positions match TRBD2. The V gene end was trimmed by 0 bases and the J gene end by 6 bases; junction bases not matched to a gene: 4. Germline V gene sequence: CDR1 SGHDN, CDR2 FVKESK. The CDR3 has 16 amino acids. The CDR3 DNA follows: TGTGCCAGCAGCCAAGATATAACTAGCGGGGGCAATGAGCAGTTCTTC. Translation: CASSQDITSGGNEQFF.

This clonotype has just a few counts. The chain has TRBV28 and TRBJ1-2; 12 bases match TRBD1. This CDR3 spans 15 amino acids. With V trimmed by 1 base and J by 8 bases, 5 bases remained unmatched. From germline, CDR1 is MDHEN and CDR2 SYDVKM. CDR3 sequence reads: CASSLYSGTGGGYTF. As DNA, the CDR3 is TGTGCCAGCAGTTTATATTCCGGGACAGGGGGCGGCTACACCTTC.

The chain employs TRBV19 and TRBJ2-7; a possible D gene is TRBD2 (5 bases). V lost 5 bases to trimming and J lost 2 bases, with 19 bases between them. The length of the CDR3 is 16 residues. Germline CDR1 and CDR2: LNHDA and SQIVND (reference sequence). The CDR3 coding sequence is TGTGCCAGTAGTCACAACCCAACTACGGGGACCTACGAGCAGTACTTC. It is translated as CASSHNPTTGTYEQYF.

This clonotype was detected ten times or more. V and J are TRBV28 and TRBJ1-1; D not certain. This CDR3 has 12 amino acids. Germline V lookup: CDR1 MDHEN, CDR2 SYDVKM. The V end was cut by 9 bases, the J end by 5 bases, with 13 bases between. CDR3 in DNA: TGTGCCAGTACTACCGGAACGACTGAAGCTTTCTTT. It encodes CASTTGTTEAFF.

The chain links TRBV15 to TRBJ2-7, with 9 nucleotides matching TRBD1. Germline V lookup: CDR1 LNHNV, CDR2 YYDKDF (reference sequence). V lost 7 bases, J lost 6 bases, and 10 bases stayed unmatched. The CDR3 runs to 14 residues. The CDR3 protein is CATNSRTGVTEQYF. The CDR3 DNA reads as TGTGCCACCAACTCGAGGACAGGGGTTACCGAGCAGTACTTC.

CDR3 amino acids: CASSAERQGPDEQYF. The DNA of the CDR3 is TGCGCCAGCAGCGCGGAAAGACAGGGTCCGGACGAGCAGTACTTC. The V call is TRBV5-1, the J call TRBJ2-7, with TRBD1 identical over 7 bases. The CDR3 covers 15 residues. Germline CDR1 SGHRS, CDR2 YFSETQ. The trim removed 4 bases at V and 5 bases at J, leaving 12 bases unmatched.

This clonotype has only a few counts. The V gene is TRBV11-3, the J gene TRBJ2-5; perhaps TRBD2 as D (5 bases). CDR3 length equals 14 residues. Germline CDR1 and CDR2: SGHNT and YENEEA. V was clipped by 0 bases and J by 5 bases, with 10 bases between them. The DNA for the CDR3 is TGTGCCAGCAGCTTAGATTCCCTAGCTGAGACCCAGTACTTC. This encodes CASSLDSLAETQYF.

This clonotype was recorded a few times. The genes are TRBV4-2 and TRBJ2-1, with D possibly TRBD2 on 6 matching bases. The CDR3 totals 16 residues. V was cut by 0 bases and J by 4 bases, with 13 bases left in between. From germline, CDR1 is LGHNA and CDR2 YNFKEQ. CDR3 sequence reads: CASSQDRRERYNEQFF. The CDR3 region has the DNA TGTGCCAGCAGCCAAGATCGTCGGGAGCGGTACAATGAGCAGTTCTTC.

This clonotype was detected a few times. The chain uses TRBV10-3 and TRBJ2-5; maybe TRBD1 (6 bases). Trimming pared 11 bases from V and 5 bases from J, leaving 30 bases between. The CDR3 is made up of 17 amino acids. Germline-derived CDR1 and CDR2 are ENHRY and SYGVKD. The CDR3 here is CAARLDVWDTERETQYF. CDR3 sequence (DNA): TGTGCCGCGCGTCTTGATGTTTGGGACACTGAAAGGGAGACCCAGTACTTC.

The chain uses TRBV6-2 or TRBV6-3 and TRBJ2-1; 7 nucleotides match TRBD1. The CDR3 has 18 amino acids. Germline trimming cut 0 bases from V and 4 bases from J; bases unmatched to any gene: 12. Per germline, CDR1 MNHEY and CDR2 SVGEGT. CDR3 in amino acids: CASSYSTGNVKHYNEQFF. The DNA of the CDR3 is TGTGCCAGCAGTTACTCGACAGGGAATGTTAAGCATTACAATGAGCAGTTCTTC.

The table lists this clonotype with a few counts. The chain is built from TRBV13 and TRBJ1-1; 7 positions agree with TRBD1. This CDR3 is 11 amino acids long. The V gene end was trimmed by 5 bases and the J gene end by 11 bases; junction bases not matched to a gene: 5. CDR1 and CDR2 from the germline V gene are PRHDT and FYEKMQ (reference sequence). The DNA for the CDR3 is TGTGCCAGCAGCCCTGACAGGGTGGCTTTCTTT. Protein sequence: CASSPDRVAFF.

This clonotype was counted many times. V and J are TRBV6-5 and TRBJ2-3; TRBD2 might be the D (5 bases). The length of the CDR3 is 14 residues. The V and J ends lost 1 base and 4 bases respectively, with 9 bases between them. Germline V gives CDR1 MNHEY, CDR2 SVGAGI. CDR3 protein: CASSYYRGSDTQYF. CDR3 in DNA: TGTGCCAGCAGTTACTATCGGGGTTCAGATACGCAGTATTTT.

There are a few counts of this clonotype. The chain couples TRBV24-1 to TRBJ2-7; the match to TRBD2 covers 8 bases. In germline, CDR1 is KGHDR, CDR2 SFDVKD. This CDR3 is 13 amino acids long. V was pared by 6 bases and J by 7 bases, with 7 bases of the junction left unmatched. CDR3 sequence: CATSSPSGLEQYF. DNA of the CDR3: TGTGCCACCAGTAGCCCTAGCGGGTTGGAGCAGTACTTC.

A few counts support this clonotype. V is TRBV20-1 and J is TRBJ2-1; no reliable D call. Trimming left V 4 bases short and J 4 bases short, with 11 bases between. The CDR3 has 13 amino acids. CDR1 and CDR2 from the germline V gene are DFQATT and SNEGSKA (reference sequence). In DNA form, the CDR3 reads TGCAGTGCTAAGGGATCCCTGTACAATGAGCAGTTCTTC. It specifies CSAKGSLYNEQFF.

This chain joins TRBV7-9 and TRBJ2-1; weak D call: TRBD2 (8 bases). V lost 8 bases to trimming and J lost 2 bases, with 19 bases between them. The CDR3 extends over 16 amino acids. CDR1 and CDR2 (germline): SEHNR, FQNEAQ (reference sequence). The CDR3 region is CASGPGGGVPYNEQFF. CDR3 bases: TGTGCCAGCGGCCCGGGAGGGGGCGTACCCTACAATGAGCAGTTCTTC. The whole variable domain, remainder taken from reference TRBV7-9 and TRBJ2-1, is DTGVSQNPRHKITKRGQNVTFRCDPISEHNRLYWYRQTLGQGPEFLTYFQNEAQLEKSRLLSDRFSAERPKGSFSTLEIQRTEQGDSAMYLCASGPGGGVPYNEQFFGPGTRLTVL.

This CDR3 is CASSLHLTSGEQYF. In DNA form, the CDR3 reads TGTGCCAGCAGTTTACATCTAACTAGCGGCGAGCAGTACTTC. J is TRBJ2-7 and V is TRBV28; 8 nucleotides agree with TRBD2. CDR1 is MDHEN, CDR2 SYDVKM, per germline. The trim removed 2 bases at V and 6 bases at J, leaving 6 bases unmatched. There are 14 residues in the CDR3.

A few counts support this clonotype. This chain connects TRBV20-1 to TRBJ1-1, with 7 nucleotides matching TRBD1. V was clipped by 2 bases and J by 0 bases; unmatched bases: 3. This CDR3 comprises 14 residues. Per germline, CDR1 DFQATT and CDR2 SNEGSKA (reference sequence). The CDR3 DNA reads as TGCAGTGCTAGAAAGGGGGCCATGAACACTGAAGCTTTCTTT. Amino acid sequence: CSARKGAMNTEAFF.

The V gene is TRBV7-3, the J gene TRBJ2-3, with 15 bases fitting TRBD2. The V segment lost 2 bases and the J segment 5 bases; nucleotides outside the gene matches: 5. Germline V gives CDR1 SGHTA, CDR2 FQGTGA. This CDR3 contains 17 residues. In nucleotides, the CDR3 is TGTGCCAGCAGCTTAGGACTAGCGGGAGGGCCTGGAGATACGCAGTATTTT. Its protein product is CASSLGLAGGPGDTQYF. The variable domain in full, with the rest retrieved from reference TRBV7-3 and TRBJ2-3, is GAGVSQTPSNKVTEKGKYVELRCDPISGHTALYWYRQSLGQGPEFLIYFQGTGAADDSGLPNDRFFAVRPEGSVSTLKIQRTERGDSAVYLCASSLGLAGGPGDTQYFGPGTRLTVL.

This clonotype was detected many times. This chain uses TRBV5-1 with TRBJ2-3; D is perhaps TRBD2 (5 bases). CDR3 length: 13 amino acids. CDR1 and CDR2 from the germline V gene are SGHRS and YFSETQ. The V and J ends lost 6 bases and 2 bases respectively, with 10 bases between them. CDR3: CASNSGDTDTQYF. The CDR3 coding sequence is TGCGCCAGCAACTCCGGGGACACAGATACGCAGTATTTT.

The chain has TRBV5-1 and TRBJ2-5, with D possibly being TRBD2 (5 bases). The CDR3 runs 13 residues. V shed 10 bases and J shed 0 bases, with 13 bases lying between them. Germline assignment: CDR1 SGHRS and CDR2 YFSETQ. The CDR3 sequence is CAVRYGNQETQYF. CDR3 coding DNA: TGCGCCGTAAGGTACGGGAACCAAGAGACCCAGTACTTC.

The V gene is TRBV20-1, the J gene TRBJ2-3, with TRBD2 as a possible D gene (6 bases). The CDR3 covers 15 residues. With 6 bases removed from V and 0 bases from J, the gap between germline ends came to 16 bases. The V gene's germline CDR1 is DFQATT and CDR2 SNEGSKA (reference sequence). DNA of the CDR3: TGCAGTGCCTACCTCCTAAGCGGGAGCACAGATACGCAGTATTTT. Its translation is CSAYLLSGSTDTQYF.

Only a few counts were recorded for this clonotype. The chain combines TRBV30 with TRBJ1-2; D gene ambiguous. The germline gives CDR1 GTSNPN, CDR2 SVGIG (reference sequence). The CDR3 has 15 residues. Trimming stripped 0 bases from V and 2 bases from J, with 13 bases between. CDR3 sequence reads: CAWSVRRVTNYGYTF. In DNA form, the CDR3 reads TGTGCCTGGAGTGTACGGAGGGTCACCAACTATGGCTACACCTTC.

There are a few counts of this clonotype. V and J are TRBV4-3 and TRBJ1-2; 8 nucleotides agree with TRBD1. V was pared by 0 bases and J by 8 bases, with 5 bases of the junction left unmatched. The germline gives CDR1 LGHNA, CDR2 YSLEER. The CDR3 has 14 residues. CDR3 loop: CASSQEGRGLGYTF. The CDR3 region has the DNA TGCGCCAGCAGCCAAGAGGGCAGGGGGCTCGGCTACACCTTC.

CDR3 in amino acids: CSASGRAGEQFF. The CDR3 nucleotides read TGCAGTGCTAGCGGGAGGGCGGGGGAGCAGTTCTTC. The rearrangement uses TRBV20-1 and TRBJ2-1; 8 bases are a match to TRBD2. Losses at the gene ends were 3 bases for V and 10 bases for J; bases not matched to a gene: 5. CDR3 length: 12 amino acids. Germline assignment: CDR1 DFQATT and CDR2 SNEGSKA (reference sequence).